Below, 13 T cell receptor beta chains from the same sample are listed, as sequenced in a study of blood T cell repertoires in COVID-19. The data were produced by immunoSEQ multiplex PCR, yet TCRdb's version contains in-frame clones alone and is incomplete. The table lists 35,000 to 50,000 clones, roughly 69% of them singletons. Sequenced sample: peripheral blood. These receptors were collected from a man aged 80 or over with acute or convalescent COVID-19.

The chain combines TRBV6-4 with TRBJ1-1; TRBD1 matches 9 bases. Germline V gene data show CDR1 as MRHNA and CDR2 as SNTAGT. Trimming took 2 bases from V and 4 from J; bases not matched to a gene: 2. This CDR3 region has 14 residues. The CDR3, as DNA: TGTGCCAGCAGTGACGGGACAGGGTTCACTGAAGCTTTCTTT. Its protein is CASSDGTGFTEAFF.

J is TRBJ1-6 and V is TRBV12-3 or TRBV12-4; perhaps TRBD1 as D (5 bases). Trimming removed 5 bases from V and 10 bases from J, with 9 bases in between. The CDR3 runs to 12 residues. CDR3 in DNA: TGTGCCAGCAGTACCGGGGGATCACCCCTCCACTTT. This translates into CASSTGGSPLHF.

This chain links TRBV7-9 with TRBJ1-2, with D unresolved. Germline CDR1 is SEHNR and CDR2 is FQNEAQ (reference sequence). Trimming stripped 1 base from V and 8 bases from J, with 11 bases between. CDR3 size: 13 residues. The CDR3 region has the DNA TGTGCCAGCAGCTTAGAGTCGGGAGGAGGCTACACCTTC. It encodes CASSLESGGGYTF.

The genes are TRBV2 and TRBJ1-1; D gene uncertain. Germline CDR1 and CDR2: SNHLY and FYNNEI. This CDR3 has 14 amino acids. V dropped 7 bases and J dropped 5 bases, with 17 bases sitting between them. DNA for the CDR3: TGTGCCAGCACTCCGGAGGGCCCCTGGACTGAAGCTTTCTTT. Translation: CASTPEGPWTEAFF.

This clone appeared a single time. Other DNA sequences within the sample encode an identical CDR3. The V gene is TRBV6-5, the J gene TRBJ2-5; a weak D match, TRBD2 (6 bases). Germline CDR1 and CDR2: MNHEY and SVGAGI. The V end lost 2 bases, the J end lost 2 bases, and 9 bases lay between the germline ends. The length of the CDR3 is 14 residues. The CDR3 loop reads CASSYGTLQETQYF. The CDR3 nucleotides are TGTGCCAGCAGTTACGGGACTTTACAAGAGACCCAGTACTTC.

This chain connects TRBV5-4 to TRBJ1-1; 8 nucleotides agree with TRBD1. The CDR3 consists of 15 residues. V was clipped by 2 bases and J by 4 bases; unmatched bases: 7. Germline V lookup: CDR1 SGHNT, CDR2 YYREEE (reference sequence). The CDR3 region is CASSFSRTGPTEAFF. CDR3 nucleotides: TGTGCCAGCAGCTTTTCGCGGACAGGGCCCACTGAAGCTTTCTTT. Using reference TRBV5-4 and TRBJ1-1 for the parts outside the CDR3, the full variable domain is ETGVTQSPTHLIKTRGQQVTLRCSSQSGHNTVSWYQQALGQGPQFIFQYYREEENGRGNFPPRFSGLQFPNYSSELNVNALELDDSALYLCASSFSRTGPTEAFFGQGTRLTVV.

The CDR3 DNA follows: TGTGCCAGCACCCAAGACGGGTGGTCGGGAGGCTACACCTTC. This codes for CASTQDGWSGGYTF. V gene TRBV6-6 combines with J gene TRBJ1-2; D is undetermined. The V end was cut by 7 bases, the J end by 8 bases, with 20 bases between. This CDR3 comprises 14 residues. CDR1 and CDR2 from the germline V gene are MNHNY and SVGAGI (reference sequence).

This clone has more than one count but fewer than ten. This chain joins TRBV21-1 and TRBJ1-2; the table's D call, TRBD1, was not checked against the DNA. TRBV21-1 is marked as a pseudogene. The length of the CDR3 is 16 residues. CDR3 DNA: TGTGCCAGCAGCAAAGTTCCCTCACAGGGGGCAGGGGGCTACACCTTC. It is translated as CASSKVPSQGAGGYTF.

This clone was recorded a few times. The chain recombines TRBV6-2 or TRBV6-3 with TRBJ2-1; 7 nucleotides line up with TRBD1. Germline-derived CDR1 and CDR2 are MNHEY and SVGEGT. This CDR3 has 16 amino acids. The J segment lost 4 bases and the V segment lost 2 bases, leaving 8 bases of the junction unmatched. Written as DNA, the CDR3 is TGTGCCAGCAGTTACGAAACCGGGACAGCTTACAATGAGCAGTTCTTC. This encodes CASSYETGTAYNEQFF.

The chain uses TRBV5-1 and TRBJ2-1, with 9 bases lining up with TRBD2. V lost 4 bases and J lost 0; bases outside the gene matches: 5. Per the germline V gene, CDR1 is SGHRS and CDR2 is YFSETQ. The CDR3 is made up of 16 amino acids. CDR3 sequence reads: CASSLDSGSSYNEQFF. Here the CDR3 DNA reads TGCGCCAGCAGCCTGGATAGCGGGAGCTCCTACAATGAGCAGTTCTTC.

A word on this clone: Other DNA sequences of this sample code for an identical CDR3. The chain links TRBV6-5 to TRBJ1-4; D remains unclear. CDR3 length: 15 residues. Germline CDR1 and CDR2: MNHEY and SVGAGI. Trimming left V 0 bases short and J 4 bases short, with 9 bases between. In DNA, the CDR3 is TGTGCCAGCAGTTACTCCCCCGAGAATAATGAAAAACTGTTTTTT. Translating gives CASSYSPENNEKLFF.

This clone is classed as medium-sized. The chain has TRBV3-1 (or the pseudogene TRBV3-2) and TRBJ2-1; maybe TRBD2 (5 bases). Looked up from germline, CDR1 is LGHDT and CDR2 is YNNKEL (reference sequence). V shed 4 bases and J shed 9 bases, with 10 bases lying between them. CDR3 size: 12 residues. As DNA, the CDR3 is TGTGCCAGCAGCCTTGTAGGGAGTGAGCAGTTCTTC. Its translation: CASSLVGSEQFF.

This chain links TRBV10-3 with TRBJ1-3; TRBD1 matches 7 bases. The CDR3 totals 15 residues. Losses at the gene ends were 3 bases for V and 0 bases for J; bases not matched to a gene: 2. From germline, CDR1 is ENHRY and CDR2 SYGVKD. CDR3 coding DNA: TGTGCCATCAGTGAAGCAGGGGGCTCTGGAAACACCATATATTTT. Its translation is CAISEAGGSGNTIYF.